A single sample gave rise to the 21 T cell receptor beta chains below, sequenced in a study of T cells in Graves' hyperthyroidism and ophthalmopathy (dated by TCRdb to about 2019). Libraries were made using multiplex PCR. The sequencing machine was an Illumina HiSeq 2000. TCR beta CDR3 regions were amplified from RNA transcripts. A first-round RT-PCR of the TCR CDR3 used the HTBI primer set with the Qiagen OneStep RT-PCR kit. The raw public reads went through TCRdb reprocessing: fastp at Q25, MiXCR clone calling, in-frame beta chains kept. Identical CDR3 proteins give one entry, which carries the most common genes and DNA. This sample has 600,000 to 850,000 distinct CDR3 sequences in its table, and around a sixth of those were observed once. 16% of the sample rests with the top ten. Material for sequencing was blood. These receptors were taken from a woman aged 45-60 years with Graves' hyperthyroidism that later progressed to Graves' ophthalmopathy.

On this clonotype: Possible read error: a much larger clone is one base away. V usage is TRBV12-3 or TRBV12-4 and J usage is TRBJ2-1; 9 nucleotides agree with TRBD1. V lost 6 bases to trimming and J lost 9 bases; unmatched junction nucleotides: 12. The CDR3 is made up of 15 amino acids. The CDR3 DNA is TGTGCCAGCAGACCTAGGACAGGGGTAGGGGCTGAGCAGTTCTTC. Its translation: CASRPRTGVGAEQFF.

V usage is TRBV9 and J usage is TRBJ2-1; 10 positions match TRBD2. The CDR3 is 17 amino acids. The V gene's germline CDR1 is SGDLS and CDR2 YYNGEE. Losses at the gene ends were 0 bases for V and 3 bases for J; bases not matched to a gene: 6. The CDR3, as DNA: TGTGCCAGCAGCGTAGCGCTAGCGGGGGCTCTCTACAATGAGCAGTTCTTC. It specifies CASSVALAGALYNEQFF.

The chain carries TRBV4-1 and TRBJ1-4, with TRBD1 identical over 11 bases. The CDR3 extends over 17 amino acids. V dropped 4 bases and J dropped 2; count of bases not matched to a gene: 6. CDR1 is MGHRA, CDR2 YSYEKL, per germline. In DNA, the CDR3 is TGCGCCAGCAGCCTCGGACAGGGGGCGAGGACTAATGAAAAACTGTTTTTT. This sequence encodes CASSLGQGARTNEKLFF.

This clonotype occurred many times. This sequence joins TRBV2 and TRBJ2-3; no clear D. Per the germline V gene, CDR1 is SNHLY and CDR2 is FYNNEI. Between the trimmed V and J ends, which lost 7 bases and 4 bases, there was a span of 18 bases. The CDR3 covers 15 residues. The CDR3 coding sequence is TGTGCCAGCATCTCGGTCCCCCCCCGTTCAGATACGCAGTATTTT. This gives the protein CASISVPPRSDTQYF.

The CDR3 region is CASSLDSFVTEAFF. CDR3 sequence (DNA): TGTGCCAGCAGCTTGGACAGTTTTGTGACTGAAGCTTTCTTT. The chain is built from TRBV5-8 and TRBJ1-1; D is unresolved. The germline gives CDR1 SGHTS, CDR2 YDEGEE. Trimming took 0 bases from V and 5 from J, leaving 11 bases between them. This CDR3 is 14 amino acids long.

There are many counts of this clonotype. The J gene is TRBJ2-3, the V gene TRBV6-1; 10 bases map to TRBD2. Germline CDR1 and CDR2: MNHNS and SASEGT. Losses at the gene ends were 6 bases for V and 2 bases for J; bases not matched to a gene: 8. CDR3 size: 16 residues. CDR3 nucleotide sequence: TGTGCCAGCAGAAGAGCTAGCGGGGGATCCACAGATACGCAGTATTTT. Translated: CASRRASGGSTDTQYF.

This clonotype showed up just a few times. This sequence joins TRBV19 and TRBJ2-5, with D possibly called TRBD1 or TRBD2 (7 bases each). Trimming cost V 7 bases and J 1 base, with 10 bases left between them. Germline CDR1 reads LNHDA; CDR2 reads SQIVND (reference sequence). This CDR3 spans 13 amino acids. The CDR3 nucleotides read TGTGCCAGTACAGGGGGGGTCCAAGAGACCCAGTACTTC. This codes for CASTGGVQETQYF.

V is TRBV30 and J is TRBJ1-3; 9 bases match TRBD1. In germline, CDR1 is GTSNPN, CDR2 SVGIG (reference sequence). This CDR3 has 15 residues. The V and J ends lost 4 bases and 2 bases, in that order; junction bases with no gene match: 6. For the CDR3, the DNA is TGTGCCTGGACCCGGGGACAGGGACCTGGAAACACCATATATTTT. Translation gives CAWTRGQGPGNTIYF.

This sequence joins TRBV12-3 or TRBV12-4 and TRBJ1-1; possibly TRBD1 for D (6 bases). This CDR3 comprises 18 residues. Trimming pared 5 bases from V and 0 bases from J, leaving 22 bases between. The CDR3: CASSLGHSRGRVNTEAFF. CDR3 nucleotides: TGTGCCAGCAGTCTCGGACACTCAAGGGGGAGGGTGAACACTGAAGCTTTCTTT.

This clonotype was observed at least ten times. The gene calls are TRBV12-3 or TRBV12-4 and TRBJ1-3; the D is unclear. Trimming removed 3 bases at V and 0 bases at J, with 9 bases between. CDR3 length: 15 amino acids. The CDR3 DNA sequence: TGTGCCAGCAGTTTGGAACAGAGCTCTGGAAACACCATATATTTT. It codes for CASSLEQSSGNTIYF.

This clonotype has a handful of counts. This CDR3 reads CASSFTSASYNEQFF. In nucleotides, the CDR3 is TGTGCCAGCAGCTTTACTAGCGCCTCCTACAATGAGCAGTTCTTC. V usage is TRBV7-9 and J usage is TRBJ2-1; 7 bases are a match to TRBD2. V was pared by 3 bases and J by 0 bases, with 2 bases of the junction left unmatched. CDR1 is SEHNR and CDR2 is FQNEAQ in the germline V gene (reference sequence). The CDR3 is 15 amino acids. Complete variable domain (other parts from reference TRBV7-9 and TRBJ2-1): DTGVSQNPRHKITKRGQNVTFRCDPISEHNRLYWYRQTLGQGPEFLTYFQNEAQLEKSRLLSDRFSAERPKGSFSTLEIQRTEQGDSAMYLCASSFTSASYNEQFFGPGTRLTVL.

This clonotype was seen repeatedly, ten times or more. The V call is TRBV12-3 or TRBV12-4, the J call TRBJ2-7; possible D gene TRBD2, 6 bases. Trimming left V 7 bases short and J 6 bases short, with 13 bases between. This CDR3 contains 12 residues. CDR3: CASTYQGGEQYF. In DNA, the CDR3 is TGTGCCAGCACCTACCAGGGAGGCGAGCAGTACTTC.

This clonotype was observed many times. The J gene is TRBJ1-2, the V gene TRBV11-1, with a weak D call TRBD1 (6 bases). This CDR3 has 15 amino acids. The germline V and J ends were trimmed by 5 bases and 0 bases, with 13 bases remaining between them. Germline V gene data show CDR1 as SGHAT and CDR2 as FQDESV (reference sequence). CDR3 sequence: CASSVKQGANYGYTF. In nucleotides, the CDR3 is TGTGCCAGCAGCGTCAAACAGGGAGCTAACTATGGCTACACCTTC.

The J gene is TRBJ2-7, the V gene TRBV10-1; 7 bases fit TRBD2. The ends lost 3 bases at V and 5 bases at J; junction bases unmatched: 4. This CDR3 contains 13 residues. Germline-derived CDR1 and CDR2 are WNHNN and SYGVQD (reference sequence). The CDR3 DNA sequence: TGCGCCAGCAGTGAATTGGGGGGGAACGAGCAGTACTTC. It yields the protein CASSELGGNEQYF.

This clonotype was observed many times. J is TRBJ2-7 and V is TRBV20-1; D uncertain. The V end lost 1 base, the J end lost 2 bases, and 9 bases lay between the germline ends. Looked up from germline, CDR1 is DFQATT and CDR2 is SNEGSKA (reference sequence). The CDR3 contains 13 residues. The CDR3 sequence is CSARVRATYEQYF. The CDR3 nucleotides are TGCAGTGCTAGAGTAAGGGCGACCTACGAGCAGTACTTC.

The chain links TRBV7-2 to TRBJ2-2, with 9 bases fitting TRBD2. Germline assignment: CDR1 SGHTA and CDR2 FQGNSA. V lost 5 bases to trimming and J lost 1 base; unmatched junction nucleotides: 5. CDR3 length: 16 amino acids. CDR3 coding DNA: TGTGCCAGCAGCCCTTTAGCGGGAGAGAACACCGGGGAGCTGTTTTTT. It yields the protein CASSPLAGENTGELFF.

The J gene is TRBJ2-1, the V gene TRBV6-1; 9 bases line up with TRBD2. The junction had 9 bases not matched to a gene; V was cut back by 6 bases and J by 9 bases. Germline V gene lookup returns CDR1 MNHNS and CDR2 SASEGT. This CDR3 contains 14 residues. CDR3 coding DNA: TGTGCCAGCAGGGGGGGCGGGGGGGGACGTGAGCAGTTCTTC. This codes for CASRGGGGGREQFF.

The chain joins TRBV27 to TRBJ2-2; 7 bases are shared with TRBD2. V trimming: 8 bases; J trimming: 0 bases; junction bases outside the gene matches: 6. The V gene's germline CDR1 is MNHEY and CDR2 SMNVEV (reference sequence). The CDR3 is made up of 15 amino acids. The CDR3 reads CASALAGANTGELFF. The CDR3, as DNA: TGTGCCAGCGCCCTCGCGGGGGCGAACACCGGGGAGCTGTTTTTT.

This clonotype was observed a few times. Written as DNA, the CDR3 is TGTGCCAGCAGCTTAGCGCTGGGCAGCTCTGGAAACACCATATATTTT. As protein: CASSLALGSSGNTIYF. This chain joins TRBV7-2 and TRBJ1-3; D not resolved. The V gene's germline CDR1 is SGHTA and CDR2 FQGNSA. The CDR3 contains 16 residues. Trimming cost V 0 bases and J 0 bases, with 9 bases left between them.

This clonotype was counted a few times. The V call is TRBV12-5, the J call TRBJ1-5; no clear D gene. V lost 4 bases and J 2 bases, leaving 9 bases between the germline ends. Germline V gene sequence: CDR1 LGHNT, CDR2 FRNRAP. This CDR3 is built from 14 residues. The DNA for the CDR3 is TGTGCTAGTGGTTACGGGGAGCGCAATCAGCCCCAGCATTTT. Translating it yields CASGYGERNQPQHF.

This clonotype was counted many times. The chain combines TRBV20-1 with TRBJ1-5; TRBD1 matches 8 bases. V lost 3 bases and J lost 2; bases outside the gene matches: 12. The CDR3 sequence is 17 residues long. Germline V gene data show CDR1 as DFQATT and CDR2 as SNEGSKA (reference sequence). The CDR3 DNA reads TGCAGTGCTAGGGGCCCCGCGACAGGGGTGGGCAATCAGCCCCAGCATTTT. This sequence encodes CSARGPATGVGNQPQHF.